These 16 T cell receptor beta chains were all obtained from the same sample, sequenced in a study of blood T cell repertoires in COVID-19. Data came from immunoSEQ multiplex PCR; TCRdb stores just in-frame clones and leaves some out. Counted here are over 30,000 clones, about 88% occurring once; the ten biggest clones make up roughly an eighth. The material sequenced was peripheral blood. The origin of the receptors is a human donor with active COVID-19. The donor label of this sample is uncertain.

The chain employs TRBV7-9 and TRBJ2-1; 14 bases line up with TRBD2. V was clipped by 9 bases and J by 3 bases; unmatched bases: 4. CDR1 is SEHNR, CDR2 FQNEAQ, per germline (reference sequence). The CDR3 is 15 amino acids. CDR3 region: CASRTSGGHYNEQFF. The CDR3 coding sequence is TGTGCCAGTCGGACTAGCGGGGGGCACTACAATGAGCAGTTCTTC.

The V and J genes are TRBV29-1 and TRBJ2-5, with TRBD2 matching 7 bases. Per germline, CDR1 SQVTM and CDR2 ANQGSEA. There are 15 residues in the CDR3. The trim removed 1 base at V and 2 bases at J, leaving 7 bases unmatched. In DNA form, the CDR3 reads TGCAGCGTTGAAGGCCAGCGGGGTTCTCAAGAGACCCAGTACTTC. Protein sequence: CSVEGQRGSQETQYF.

V gene TRBV21-1 combines with J gene TRBJ2-6; TRBD2 is taken as the D call from the table, unchecked against the DNA. TRBV21-1 represents a pseudogene. The CDR3 is 16 residues long. The CDR3 nucleotides are TGTGCCAGCAGCAAGGTAGCAGGGAGGAGGGCCAACGTCCTGACTTTC. Translation: CASSKVAGRRANVLTF.

V is TRBV6-6 and J is TRBJ1-4, with 8 positions matching TRBD1. Per the germline V gene, CDR1 is MNHNY and CDR2 is SVGAGI (reference sequence). The J segment lost 7 bases and the V segment lost 7 bases, leaving 14 bases of the junction unmatched. This CDR3 region has 16 residues. Here the CDR3 reads CASTQDRATLFEKLFF. Written as DNA, the CDR3 is TGTGCCAGCACCCAGGACAGGGCAACCCTTTTTGAAAAACTGTTTTTT.

CDR3 in amino acids: CASSPGFQENTGELFF. DNA of the CDR3: TGTGCCAGCTCACCTGGGTTTCAGGAAAACACCGGGGAGCTGTTTTTT. This chain links TRBV18 with TRBJ2-2; no clear D. This CDR3 is built from 16 residues. V lost 3 bases, J lost 2 bases, and 13 bases lay in between. From germline, CDR1 is KGHSH and CDR2 LQKENI.

This chain uses TRBV6-5 with TRBJ1-5, with D hard to call. This CDR3 is 15 amino acids long. V lost 7 bases to trimming and J lost 2 bases, with 15 bases between them. Germline values: CDR1 MNHEY, CDR2 SVGAGI. The CDR3 sequence: CASTPRAPGNQPQHF. The CDR3 bases are TGTGCCAGCACACCGCGGGCGCCTGGCAATCAGCCCCAGCATTTT.

This rearrangement joins TRBV7-9 to TRBJ2-6; maybe TRBD1 (5 bases). Germline CDR1 SEHNR, CDR2 FQNEAQ (reference sequence). The CDR3 is made up of 14 amino acids. V was pared by 3 bases and J by 9 bases, with 12 bases between. The CDR3 DNA reads TGTGCCAGCAGCTTCCCAGGGATAGGCAACGTCCTGACTTTC. Protein product: CASSFPGIGNVLTF.

V gene TRBV3-1 (or the pseudogene TRBV3-2) combines with J gene TRBJ2-3; D call uncertain. CDR1 is LGHDT and CDR2 is YNNKEL in the germline V gene (reference sequence). The CDR3 has 16 amino acids. V was shortened by 0 bases and J by 5 bases, with 15 bases between the two germline ends. This CDR3 is CASSQDPLSTRDTQYF. CDR3 nucleotides: TGTGCCAGCAGCCAAGATCCACTCTCCACTCGAGATACGCAGTATTTT.

This CDR3 is CSASTPTGAYNYGYTF. The CDR3, as DNA: TGCAGTGCTAGTACTCCTACAGGGGCTTATAACTATGGCTACACCTTC. The genes are TRBV20-1 and TRBJ1-2; the match to TRBD1 covers 7 bases. Trimming at V came to 3 bases and at J to 1 base, leaving 11 bases not matched to a gene. Germline CDR1 reads DFQATT; CDR2 reads SNEGSKA (reference sequence). The CDR3 sequence is 16 residues long.

Notes on this clone: Without the conserved terminal phenylalanine or tryptophan, this CDR3 likely stems from a read error. Because the CDR3's place on the DNA is in doubt, the DNA is left out and the CDR3 is given as listed by TCRdb. The rearrangement links TRBV6-1 to TRBJ2-3; TRBD2, the table's D call, was not compared with the DNA. Germline V gives CDR1 MNHNS, CDR2 SASEGT. Termini included, the CDR3 measures 13 amino acids. The CDR3 is CASSEARTSVRLR.

This chain connects TRBV7-9 to TRBJ2-7, with a tentative D call TRBD1 (5 bases). CDR1 is SEHNR and CDR2 is FQNEAQ in the germline V gene (reference sequence). This CDR3 spans 15 amino acids. Trimming cost V 2 bases and J 5 bases, with 16 bases left between them. CDR3 coding DNA: TGTGCCAGCAGCTTAACCTCAGGGCGAAAAAACGAGCAGTACTTC. As protein: CASSLTSGRKNEQYF.

This chain joins TRBV5-8 and TRBJ1-4; 7 bases are a match to TRBD1. Germline loops: CDR1 SGHTS, CDR2 YDEGEE. This CDR3 contains 17 residues. Losses at the gene ends were 5 bases for V and 1 base for J; bases not matched to a gene: 11. The CDR3 DNA is TGTGCCAGCAGATCTACAGGGGTGATGGGAACTAATGAAAAACTGTTTTTT. Its protein is CASRSTGVMGTNEKLFF.

V and J are TRBV7-6 and TRBJ2-7; 13 positions match TRBD2. The germline CDR1 and CDR2 sequences are SGHVS and FNYEAQ. V dropped 4 bases and J dropped 4; count of bases not matched to a gene: 7. This CDR3 is 16 amino acids long. CDR3 region: CASSSLKTSGGYEQYF. The CDR3, as DNA: TGTGCCAGCAGCTCTCTCAAGACTAGCGGGGGGTACGAGCAGTACTTC.

This clone was counted a single time. This rearrangement joins TRBV4-2 to TRBJ1-2; 9 nucleotides align to TRBD1. From germline, CDR1 is LGHNA and CDR2 YNFKEQ. The CDR3 is 15 amino acids. V shed 0 bases, J shed 10 bases, and the junction held 9 bases outside the gene matches. The CDR3: CASSQDWDRVMDYTF. CDR3 DNA: TGTGCCAGCAGCCAAGATTGGGACAGGGTGATGGACTACACCTTC.

The chain uses TRBV4-3 and TRBJ2-1, with D possibly TRBD1 on 6 matching bases. From germline, CDR1 is LGHNA and CDR2 YSLEER. V was shortened by 0 bases and J by 4 bases, with 10 bases between the two germline ends. The CDR3 has 15 amino acids. This chain's CDR3 is CASSQERQVYNEQFF. In DNA form, the CDR3 reads TGCGCCAGCAGCCAAGAACGACAGGTTTACAATGAGCAGTTCTTC.

The rearrangement links TRBV5-8 to TRBJ2-5, with TRBD1 matching 10 bases. Germline V CDR1 and CDR2: SGHTS, YDEGEE. The CDR3 extends over 15 amino acids. V was clipped by 3 bases and J by 4 bases; unmatched bases: 6. CDR3 amino acids: CASSSRTGGIETQYF. CDR3 nucleotides: TGTGCCAGCAGCTCGCGGACAGGGGGAATAGAGACCCAGTACTTC.